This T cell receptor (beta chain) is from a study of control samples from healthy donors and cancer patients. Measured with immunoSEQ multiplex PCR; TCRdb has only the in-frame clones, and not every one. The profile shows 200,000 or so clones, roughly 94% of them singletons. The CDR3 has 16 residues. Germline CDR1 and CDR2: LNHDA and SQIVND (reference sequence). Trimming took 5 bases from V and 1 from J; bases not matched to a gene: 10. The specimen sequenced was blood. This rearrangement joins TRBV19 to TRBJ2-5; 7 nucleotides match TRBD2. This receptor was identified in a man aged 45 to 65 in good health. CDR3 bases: TGTGCCAGTAGTCGGCTGGGCGGGGGATTCCAAGAGACCCAGTACTTC. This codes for CASSRLGGGFQETQYF.